The T cell receptor beta chain described here comes from a study of blood T cell repertoires in COVID-19. Sequenced by immunoSEQ multiplex PCR; TCRdb stores in-frame clones only, minus some. The sample holds around 300,000 clones, roughly 85% seen once. Sequencing input: peripheral blood. The sequence was collected from a woman aged 70-85 years with acute or convalescent COVID-19.

The CDR3 sequence is CASSEQQNFYGYTF. CDR3 DNA: TGTGCCAGCAGTGAGCAACAGAATTTCTATGGCTACACCTTC. The V and J genes are TRBV6-1 and TRBJ1-2; D is undetermined. CDR1 is MNHNS, CDR2 SASEGT, per germline. CDR3 length: 14 residues. Trimming stripped 3 bases from V and 4 bases from J, with 12 bases between.